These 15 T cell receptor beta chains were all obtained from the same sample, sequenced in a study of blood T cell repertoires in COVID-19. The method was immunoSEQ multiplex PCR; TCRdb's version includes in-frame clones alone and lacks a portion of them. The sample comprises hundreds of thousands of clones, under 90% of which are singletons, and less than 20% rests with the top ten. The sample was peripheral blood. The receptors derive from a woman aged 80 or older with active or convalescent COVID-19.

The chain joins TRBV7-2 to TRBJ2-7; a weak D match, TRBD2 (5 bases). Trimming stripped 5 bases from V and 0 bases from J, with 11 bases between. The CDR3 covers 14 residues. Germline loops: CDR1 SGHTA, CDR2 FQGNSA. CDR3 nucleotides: TGTGCCAGCAGCCCTTTACTAGTCTCCTACGAGCAGTACTTC. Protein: CASSPLLVSYEQYF.

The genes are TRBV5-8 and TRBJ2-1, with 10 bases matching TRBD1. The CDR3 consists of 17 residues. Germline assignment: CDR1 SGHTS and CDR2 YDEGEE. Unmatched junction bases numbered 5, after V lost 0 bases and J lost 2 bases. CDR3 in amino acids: CASSLAGTGVPYNEQFF. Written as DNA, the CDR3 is TGTGCCAGCAGCTTGGCCGGGACAGGGGTACCCTACAATGAGCAGTTCTTC.

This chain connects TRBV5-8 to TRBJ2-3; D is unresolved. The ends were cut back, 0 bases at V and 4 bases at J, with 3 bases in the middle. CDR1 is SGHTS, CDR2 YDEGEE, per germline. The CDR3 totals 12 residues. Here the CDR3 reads CASSLVADTQYF. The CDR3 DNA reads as TGTGCCAGCAGCTTGGTCGCAGATACGCAGTATTTT.

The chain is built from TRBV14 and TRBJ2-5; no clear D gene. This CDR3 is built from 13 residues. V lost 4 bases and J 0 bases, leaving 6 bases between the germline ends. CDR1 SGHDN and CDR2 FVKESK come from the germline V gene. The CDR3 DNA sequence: TGTGCCAGCAGCCTCGGGTACCAAGAGACCCAGTACTTC. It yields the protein CASSLGYQETQYF.

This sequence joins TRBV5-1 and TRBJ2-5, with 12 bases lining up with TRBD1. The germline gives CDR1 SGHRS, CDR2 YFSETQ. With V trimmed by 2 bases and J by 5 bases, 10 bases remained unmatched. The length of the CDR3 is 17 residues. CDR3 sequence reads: CASSLNTGTGGRETQYF. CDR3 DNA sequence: TGCGCCAGCAGCTTAAATACCGGGACAGGGGGCCGGGAGACCCAGTACTTC.

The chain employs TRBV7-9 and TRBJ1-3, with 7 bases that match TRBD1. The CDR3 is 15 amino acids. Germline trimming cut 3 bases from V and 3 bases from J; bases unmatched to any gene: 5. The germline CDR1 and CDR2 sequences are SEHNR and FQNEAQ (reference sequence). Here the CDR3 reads CASSFRGLGGNTIYF. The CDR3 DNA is TGTGCCAGCAGCTTTAGGGGGCTAGGTGGAAACACCATATATTTT.

In DNA, the CDR3 is TGTGCCAGTAGGGAGAATAGCAATCAGCCCCAGCATTTT. The encoded protein is CASRENSNQPQHF. This rearrangement joins TRBV19 to TRBJ1-5; D is undetermined. Trimming shortened V by 6 bases and J by 0 bases, and 6 bases separated the two germline ends. The germline V gene encodes CDR1 LNHDA and CDR2 SQIVND (reference sequence). The CDR3 consists of 13 residues.

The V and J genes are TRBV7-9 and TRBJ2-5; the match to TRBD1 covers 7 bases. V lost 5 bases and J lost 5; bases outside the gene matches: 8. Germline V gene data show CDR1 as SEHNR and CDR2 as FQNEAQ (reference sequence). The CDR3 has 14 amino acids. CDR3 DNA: TGTGCCAGCAGCGCGACAGGGTCGGTGGAGACCCAGTACTTC. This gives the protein CASSATGSVETQYF.

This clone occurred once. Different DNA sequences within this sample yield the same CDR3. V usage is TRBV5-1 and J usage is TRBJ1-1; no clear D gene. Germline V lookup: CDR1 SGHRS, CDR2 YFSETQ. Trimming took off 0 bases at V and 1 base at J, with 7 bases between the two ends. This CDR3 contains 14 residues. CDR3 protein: CASSLATGNTEAFF. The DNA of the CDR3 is TGCGCCAGCAGCTTGGCGACGGGGAACACTGAAGCTTTCTTT. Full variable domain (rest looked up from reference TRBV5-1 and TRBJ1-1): KAGVTQTPRYLIKTRGQQVTLSCSPISGHRSVSWYQQTPGQGLQFLFEYFSETQRNKGNFPGRFSGRQFSNSRSEMNVSTLELGDSALYLCASSLATGNTEAFFGQGTRLTVV.

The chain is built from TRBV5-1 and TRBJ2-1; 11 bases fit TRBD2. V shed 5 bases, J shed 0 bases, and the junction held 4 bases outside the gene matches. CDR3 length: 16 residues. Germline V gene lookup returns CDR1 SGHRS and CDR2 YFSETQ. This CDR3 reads CASRPTSGSSYNEQFF. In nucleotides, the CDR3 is TGCGCCAGCAGGCCCACTAGCGGGAGCTCCTACAATGAGCAGTTCTTC.

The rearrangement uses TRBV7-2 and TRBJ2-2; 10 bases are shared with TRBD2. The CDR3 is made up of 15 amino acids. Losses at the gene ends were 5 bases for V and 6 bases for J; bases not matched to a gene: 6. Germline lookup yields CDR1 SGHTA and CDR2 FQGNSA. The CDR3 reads CASSNSGRSAGELFF. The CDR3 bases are TGTGCCAGCAGCAATAGCGGGAGGTCGGCCGGGGAGCTGTTTTTT.

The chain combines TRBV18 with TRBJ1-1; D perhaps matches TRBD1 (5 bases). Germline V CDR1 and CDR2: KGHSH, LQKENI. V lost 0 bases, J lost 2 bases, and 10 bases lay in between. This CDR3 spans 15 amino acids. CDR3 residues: CASSPPAGGNTEAFF. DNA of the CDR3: TGTGCCAGCTCACCACCGGCCGGGGGTAACACTGAAGCTTTCTTT. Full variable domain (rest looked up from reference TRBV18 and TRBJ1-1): NAGVMQNPRHLVRRRGQEARLRCSPMKGHSHVYWYRQLPEEGLKFMVYLQKENIIDESGMPKERFSAEFPKEGPSILRIQQVVRGDSAAYFCASSPPAGGNTEAFFGQGTRLTVV.

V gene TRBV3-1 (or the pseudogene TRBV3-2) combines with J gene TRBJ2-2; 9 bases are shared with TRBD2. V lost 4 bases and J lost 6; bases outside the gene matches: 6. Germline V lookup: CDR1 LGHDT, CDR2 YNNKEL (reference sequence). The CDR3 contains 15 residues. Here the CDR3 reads CASSRVRGGAGELFF. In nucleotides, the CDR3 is TGTGCCAGCAGCCGCGTTCGCGGGGGGGCCGGGGAGCTGTTTTTT.

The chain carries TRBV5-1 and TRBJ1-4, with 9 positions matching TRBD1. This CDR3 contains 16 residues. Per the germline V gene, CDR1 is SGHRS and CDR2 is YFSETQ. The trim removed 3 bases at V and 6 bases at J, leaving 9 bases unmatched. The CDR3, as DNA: TGCGCCAGCAGCTCTTCGCCCGGGACAGGGTATGAAAAACTGTTTTTT. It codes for CASSSSPGTGYEKLFF.

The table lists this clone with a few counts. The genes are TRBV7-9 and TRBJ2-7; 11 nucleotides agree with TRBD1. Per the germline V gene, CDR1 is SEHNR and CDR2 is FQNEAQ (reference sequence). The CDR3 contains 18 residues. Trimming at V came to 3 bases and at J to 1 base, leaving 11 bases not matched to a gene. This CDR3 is CASSLGLLGTGGSYEQYF. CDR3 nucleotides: TGTGCCAGCAGCTTGGGCCTCCTTGGGACAGGGGGGTCCTACGAGCAGTACTTC.